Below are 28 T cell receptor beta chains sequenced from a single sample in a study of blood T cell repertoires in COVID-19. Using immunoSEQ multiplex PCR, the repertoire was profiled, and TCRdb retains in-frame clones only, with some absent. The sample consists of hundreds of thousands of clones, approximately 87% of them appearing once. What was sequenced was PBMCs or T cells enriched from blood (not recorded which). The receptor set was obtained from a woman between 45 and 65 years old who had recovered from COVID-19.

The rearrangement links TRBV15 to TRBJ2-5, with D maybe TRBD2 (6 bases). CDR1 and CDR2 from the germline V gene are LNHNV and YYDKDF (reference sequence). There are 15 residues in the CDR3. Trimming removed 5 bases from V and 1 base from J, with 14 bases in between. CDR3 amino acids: CATSSSGLPQETQYF. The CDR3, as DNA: TGTGCCACCAGCTCCTCGGGACTTCCCCAAGAGACCCAGTACTTC.

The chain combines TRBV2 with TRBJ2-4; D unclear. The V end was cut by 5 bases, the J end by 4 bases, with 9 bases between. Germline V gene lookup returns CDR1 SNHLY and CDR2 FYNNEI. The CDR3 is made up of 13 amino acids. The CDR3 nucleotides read TGTGCCAGCAGTATTAGCTCAAAAAACATTCAGTACTTC. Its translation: CASSISSKNIQYF. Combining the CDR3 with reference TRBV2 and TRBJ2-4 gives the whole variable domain EPEVTQTPSHQVTQMGQEVILRCVPISNHLYFYWYRQILGQKVEFLVSFYNNEISEKSEIFDDQFSVERPDGSNFTLKIRSTKLEDSAMYFCASSISSKNIQYFGAGTRLSVL.

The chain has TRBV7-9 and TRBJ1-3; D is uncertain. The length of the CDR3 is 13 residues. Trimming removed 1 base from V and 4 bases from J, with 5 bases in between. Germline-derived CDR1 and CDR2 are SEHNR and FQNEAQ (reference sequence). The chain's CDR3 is CASSLEHGNTIYF. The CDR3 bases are TGTGCCAGCAGCTTAGAACACGGAAACACCATATATTTT.

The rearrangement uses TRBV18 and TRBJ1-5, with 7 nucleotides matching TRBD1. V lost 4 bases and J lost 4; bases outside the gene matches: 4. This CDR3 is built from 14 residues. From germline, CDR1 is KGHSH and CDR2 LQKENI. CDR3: CASSRDSQNQPQHF. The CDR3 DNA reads TGTGCCAGCTCACGGGACAGCCAGAATCAGCCCCAGCATTTT.

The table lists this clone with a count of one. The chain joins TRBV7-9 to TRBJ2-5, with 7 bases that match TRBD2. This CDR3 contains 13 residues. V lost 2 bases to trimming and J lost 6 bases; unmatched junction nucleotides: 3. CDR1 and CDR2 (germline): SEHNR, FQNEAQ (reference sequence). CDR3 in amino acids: CASSLSGVKTQYF. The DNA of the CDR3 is TGTGCCAGCAGCTTAAGCGGGGTAAAGACCCAGTACTTC.

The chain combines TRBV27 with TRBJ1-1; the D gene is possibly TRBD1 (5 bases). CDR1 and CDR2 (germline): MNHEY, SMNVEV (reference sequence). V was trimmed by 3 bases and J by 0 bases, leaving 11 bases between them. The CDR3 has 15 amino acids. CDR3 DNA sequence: TGTGCCAGCAGTTTTGGGGCAGGAGTGAACACTGAAGCTTTCTTT. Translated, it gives CASSFGAGVNTEAFF.

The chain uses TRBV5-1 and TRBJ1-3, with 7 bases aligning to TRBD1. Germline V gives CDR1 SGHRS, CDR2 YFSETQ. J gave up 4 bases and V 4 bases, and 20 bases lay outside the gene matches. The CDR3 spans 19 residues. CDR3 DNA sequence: TGCGCCAGCAGCCCCTCTTTAGTAGGGGGCTTTCAGGAGGGAAACACCATATATTTT. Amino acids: CASSPSLVGGFQEGNTIYF.

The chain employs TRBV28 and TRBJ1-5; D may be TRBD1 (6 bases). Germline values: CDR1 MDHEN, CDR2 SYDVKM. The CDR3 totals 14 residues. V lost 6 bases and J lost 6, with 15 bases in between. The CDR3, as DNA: TGTGCCAGCAGCCACACAGGGTCAGGTCAGCCCCAGCATTTT. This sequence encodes CASSHTGSGQPQHF.

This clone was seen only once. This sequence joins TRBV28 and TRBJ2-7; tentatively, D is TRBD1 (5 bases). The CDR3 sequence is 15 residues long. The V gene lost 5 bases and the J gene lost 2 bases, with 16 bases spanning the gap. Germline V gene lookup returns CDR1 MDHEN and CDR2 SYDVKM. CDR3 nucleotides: TGTGCCAGCAGTCTCGCAGGGATCGCGACCTACGAGCAGTACTTC. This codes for CASSLAGIATYEQYF.

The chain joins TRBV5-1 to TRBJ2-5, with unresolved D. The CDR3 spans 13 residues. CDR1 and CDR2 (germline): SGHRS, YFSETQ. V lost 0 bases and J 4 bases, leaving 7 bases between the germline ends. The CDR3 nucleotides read TGCGCCAGCAGCTTGGTCACAGCAGAGACCCAGTACTTC. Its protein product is CASSLVTAETQYF.

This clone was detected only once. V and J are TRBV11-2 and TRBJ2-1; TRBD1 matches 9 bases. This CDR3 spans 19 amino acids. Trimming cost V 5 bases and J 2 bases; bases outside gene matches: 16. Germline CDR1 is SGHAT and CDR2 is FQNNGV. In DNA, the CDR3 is TGTGCCAGCAGCCCAATCAACAGACGGGGACAGGGAGCCTACAATGAGCAGTTCTTC. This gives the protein CASSPINRRGQGAYNEQFF.

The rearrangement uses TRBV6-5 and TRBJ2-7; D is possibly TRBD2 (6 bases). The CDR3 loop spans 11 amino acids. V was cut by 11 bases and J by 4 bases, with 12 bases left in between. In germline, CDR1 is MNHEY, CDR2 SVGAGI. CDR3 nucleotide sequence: TGTGCCGCGGGGCAGGGTTACGAGCAGTACTTC. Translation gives CAAGQGYEQYF.

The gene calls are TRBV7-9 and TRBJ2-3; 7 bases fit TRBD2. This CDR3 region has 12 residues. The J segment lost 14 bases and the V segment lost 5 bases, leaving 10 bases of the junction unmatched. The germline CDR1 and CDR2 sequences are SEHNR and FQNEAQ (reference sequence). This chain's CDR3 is CASSRLAQDVYF. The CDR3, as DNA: TGTGCCAGCAGCCGACTAGCCCAGGACGTGTATTTT.

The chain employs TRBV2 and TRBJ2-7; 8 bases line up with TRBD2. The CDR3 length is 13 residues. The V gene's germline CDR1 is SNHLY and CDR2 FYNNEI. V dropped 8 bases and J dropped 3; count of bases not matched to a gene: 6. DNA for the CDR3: TGTGCCAGCCGGCAGCGGGGGAGCTACGAGCAGTACTTC. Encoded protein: CASRQRGSYEQYF. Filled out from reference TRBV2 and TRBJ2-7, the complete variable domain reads EPEVTQTPSHQVTQMGQEVILRCVPISNHLYFYWYRQILGQKVEFLVSFYNNEISEKSEIFDDQFSVERPDGSNFTLKIRSTKLEDSAMYFCASRQRGSYEQYFGPGTRLTVT.

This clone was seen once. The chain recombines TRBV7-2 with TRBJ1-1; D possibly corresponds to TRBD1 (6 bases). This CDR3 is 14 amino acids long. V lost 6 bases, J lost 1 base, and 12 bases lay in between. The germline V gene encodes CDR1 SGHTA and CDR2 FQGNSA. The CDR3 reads CASRAQQGNTEAFF. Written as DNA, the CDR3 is TGTGCCAGCAGAGCTCAACAGGGGAACACTGAAGCTTTCTTT.

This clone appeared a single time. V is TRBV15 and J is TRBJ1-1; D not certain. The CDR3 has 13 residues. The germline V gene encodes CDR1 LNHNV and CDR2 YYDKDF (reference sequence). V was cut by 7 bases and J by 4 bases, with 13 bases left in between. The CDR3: CATKRGFVTEAFF. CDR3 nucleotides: TGTGCCACCAAGCGGGGTTTCGTCACTGAAGCTTTCTTT.

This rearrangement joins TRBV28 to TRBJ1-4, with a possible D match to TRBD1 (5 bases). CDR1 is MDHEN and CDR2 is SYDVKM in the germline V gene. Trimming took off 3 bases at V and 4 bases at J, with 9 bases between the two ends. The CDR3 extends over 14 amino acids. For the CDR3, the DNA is TGTGCCAGCAGTTTGGCAGGGCTTAATGAAAAACTGTTTTTT. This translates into CASSLAGLNEKLFF.

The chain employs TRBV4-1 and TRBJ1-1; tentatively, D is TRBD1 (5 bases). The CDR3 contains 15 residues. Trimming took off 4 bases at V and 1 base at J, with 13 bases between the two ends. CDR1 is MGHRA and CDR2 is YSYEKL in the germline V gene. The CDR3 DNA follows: TGCGCCAGCAGCCCCCACCCGACAGAGAACACTGAAGCTTTCTTT. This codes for CASSPHPTENTEAFF.

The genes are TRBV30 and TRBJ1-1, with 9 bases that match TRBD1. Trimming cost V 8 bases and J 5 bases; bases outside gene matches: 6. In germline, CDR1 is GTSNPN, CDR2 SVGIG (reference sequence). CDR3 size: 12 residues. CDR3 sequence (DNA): TGTGCCGGAGACAGGGGGGGGACTGAAGCTTTCTTT. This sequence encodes CAGDRGGTEAFF.

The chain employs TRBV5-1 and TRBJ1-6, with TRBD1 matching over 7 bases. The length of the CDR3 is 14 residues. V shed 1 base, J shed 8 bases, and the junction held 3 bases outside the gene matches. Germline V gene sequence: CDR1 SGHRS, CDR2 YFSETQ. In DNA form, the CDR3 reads TGCGCCAGCAGCTTGCGCGACAGGGATTCACCCCTCCACTTT. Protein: CASSLRDRDSPLHF. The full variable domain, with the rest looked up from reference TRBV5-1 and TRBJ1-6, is KAGVTQTPRYLIKTRGQQVTLSCSPISGHRSVSWYQQTPGQGLQFLFEYFSETQRNKGNFPGRFSGRQFSNSRSEMNVSTLELGDSALYLCASSLRDRDSPLHFGNGTRLTVT.

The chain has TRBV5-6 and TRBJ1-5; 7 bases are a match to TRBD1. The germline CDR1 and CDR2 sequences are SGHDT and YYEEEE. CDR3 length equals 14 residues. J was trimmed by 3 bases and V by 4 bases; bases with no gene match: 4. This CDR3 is CASSIRGNNQPQHF. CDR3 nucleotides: TGTGCCAGCAGCATCAGGGGGAACAATCAGCCCCAGCATTTT.

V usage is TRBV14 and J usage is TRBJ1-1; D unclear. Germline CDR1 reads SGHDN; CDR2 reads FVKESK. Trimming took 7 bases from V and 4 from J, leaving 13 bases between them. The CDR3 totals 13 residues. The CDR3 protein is CASTQNLVTEAFF. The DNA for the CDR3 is TGTGCCAGCACTCAGAATCTGGTCACTGAAGCTTTCTTT. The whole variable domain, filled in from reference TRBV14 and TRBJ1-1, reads EAGVTQFPSHSVIEKGQTVTLRCDPISGHDNLYWYRRVMGKEIKFLLHFVKESKQDESGMPNNRFLAERTGGTYSTLKVQPAELEDSGVYFCASTQNLVTEAFFGQGTRLTVV.

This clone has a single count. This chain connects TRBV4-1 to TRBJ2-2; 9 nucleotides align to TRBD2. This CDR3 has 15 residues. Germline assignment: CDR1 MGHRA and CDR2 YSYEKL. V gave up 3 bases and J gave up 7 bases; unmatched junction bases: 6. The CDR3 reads CASSQGGGAVGELFF. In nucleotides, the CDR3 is TGCGCCAGCAGCCAGGGCGGGGGGGCTGTCGGGGAGCTGTTTTTT.

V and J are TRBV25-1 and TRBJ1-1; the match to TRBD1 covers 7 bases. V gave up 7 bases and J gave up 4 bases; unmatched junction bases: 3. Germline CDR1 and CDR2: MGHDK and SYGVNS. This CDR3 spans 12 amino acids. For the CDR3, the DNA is TGTGCCAGCAACCAGGGGGGCACTGAAGCTTTCTTT. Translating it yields CASNQGGTEAFF.

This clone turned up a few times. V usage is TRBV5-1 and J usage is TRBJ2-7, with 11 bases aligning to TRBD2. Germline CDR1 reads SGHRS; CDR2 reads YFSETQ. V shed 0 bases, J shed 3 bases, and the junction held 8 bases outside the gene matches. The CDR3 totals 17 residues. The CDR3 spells CASSLGASGGTYYEQYF. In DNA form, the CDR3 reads TGCGCCAGCAGCTTGGGAGCTAGCGGGGGGACCTACTACGAGCAGTACTTC.

CDR3 sequence (DNA): TGCGCCAGCAGCCACCACCCGGGACAGGGAGGCGGCAATGAGCAGTTCTTC. Protein: CASSHHPGQGGGNEQFF. The rearrangement joins TRBV4-3 to TRBJ2-1, with 9 bases lining up with TRBD1. Germline values: CDR1 LGHNA, CDR2 YSLEER. This CDR3 comprises 17 residues. The trim removed 3 bases at V and 6 bases at J, leaving 12 bases unmatched.

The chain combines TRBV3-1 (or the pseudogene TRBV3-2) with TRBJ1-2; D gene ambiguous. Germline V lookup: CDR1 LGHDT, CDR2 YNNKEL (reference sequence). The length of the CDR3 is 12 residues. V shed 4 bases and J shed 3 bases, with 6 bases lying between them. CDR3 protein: CASSPGDYGYTF. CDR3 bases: TGTGCCAGCAGCCCGGGAGACTATGGCTACACCTTC.

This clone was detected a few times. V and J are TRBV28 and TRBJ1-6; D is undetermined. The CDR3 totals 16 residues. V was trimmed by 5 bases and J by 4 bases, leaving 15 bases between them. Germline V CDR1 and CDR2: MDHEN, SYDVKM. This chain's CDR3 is CASSLPLMRYNSPLHF. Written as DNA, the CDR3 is TGTGCCAGCAGTCTCCCTCTGATGAGGTATAATTCACCCCTCCACTTT.